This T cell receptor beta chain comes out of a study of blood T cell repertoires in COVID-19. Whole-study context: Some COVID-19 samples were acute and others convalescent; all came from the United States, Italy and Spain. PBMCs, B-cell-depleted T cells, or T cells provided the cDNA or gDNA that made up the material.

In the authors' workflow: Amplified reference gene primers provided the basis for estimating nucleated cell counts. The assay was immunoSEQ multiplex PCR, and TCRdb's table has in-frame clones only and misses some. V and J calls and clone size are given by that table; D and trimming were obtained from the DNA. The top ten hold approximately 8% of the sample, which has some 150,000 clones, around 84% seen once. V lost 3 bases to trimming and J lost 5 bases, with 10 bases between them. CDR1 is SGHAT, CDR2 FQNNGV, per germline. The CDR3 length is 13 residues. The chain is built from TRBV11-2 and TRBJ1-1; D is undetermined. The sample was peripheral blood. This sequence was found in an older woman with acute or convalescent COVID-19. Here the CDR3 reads CASSFGMATEAFF. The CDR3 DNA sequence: TGTGCCAGCAGCTTCGGGATGGCGACTGAAGCTTTCTTT.